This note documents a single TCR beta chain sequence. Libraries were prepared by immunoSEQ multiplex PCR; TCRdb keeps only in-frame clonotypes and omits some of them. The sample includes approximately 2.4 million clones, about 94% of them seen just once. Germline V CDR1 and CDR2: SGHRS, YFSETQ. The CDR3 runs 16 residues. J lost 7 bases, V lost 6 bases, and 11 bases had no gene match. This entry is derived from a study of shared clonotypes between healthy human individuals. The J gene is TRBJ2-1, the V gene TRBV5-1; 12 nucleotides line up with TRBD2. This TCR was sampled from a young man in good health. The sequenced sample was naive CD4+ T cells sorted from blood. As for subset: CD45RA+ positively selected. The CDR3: CASTPFATSGGNEQFF. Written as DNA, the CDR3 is TGCGCCAGCACCCCGTTTGCGACTAGCGGGGGAAATGAGCAGTTCTTC.